The 27 T cell receptor beta chains below all came from one sample that was sequenced in a study of regulatory T cells in long-lasting Graves disease (TCRdb year 2021). The time point label, read with the paper, signifies: persistent/refractory GD, antithyroid drugs over 5 years with positive TRAb. For both TCR sequencing and RNA sequencing, RNA was extracted from PBMCs using TRIzol. Receptor libraries were prepared by multiplex PCR. Sequenced on an Illumina HiSeq 4000. TCR beta libraries were built with iRepertoire HTBI primers and Arm-PCR amplification of CDR3 regions. TCRdb cleaned the public reads at Q25 with fastp, built clones with MiXCR and kept in-frame beta chains. Under each unique CDR3 protein, matching rows form one entry showing the most common genes and DNA. This sample lists about 470,000 distinct CDR3 sequences; around 21% were detected once. Approximately 7.8% of the sample belongs to the ten largest clones.

The material sequenced was peripheral blood mononuclear cells (PBMCs), taken when the disease was refractory, from a patient treated with antithyroid drugs. Every receptor here comes from a female donor with Graves disease.

The chain is built from TRBV3-1 and TRBJ1-3; D remains ambiguous. The CDR3 length is 16 residues. Germline CDR1 and CDR2: LGHDT and YNNKEL (reference sequence). Trimming took off 2 bases at V and 4 bases at J, with 15 bases between the two ends. The CDR3 reads CASSQIRVNGGNTIYF. CDR3 bases: TGTGCCAGCAGCCAAATTCGGGTGAATGGGGGAAACACCATATATTTT.

There are a few counts of this clonotype. The chain couples TRBV7-2 to TRBJ1-6; D remains ambiguous. This CDR3 is built from 16 residues. V shed 6 bases and J shed 4 bases, with 16 bases lying between them. Germline CDR1 is SGHTA and CDR2 is FQGNSA. CDR3 protein: CASRADRQAYNSPLHF. The DNA for the CDR3 is TGTGCCAGCAGGGCAGACCGGCAGGCATATAATTCACCCCTCCACTTT. Drawing the rest from reference TRBV7-2 and TRBJ1-6, the complete variable domain is GAGVSQSPSNKVTEKGKDVELRCDPISGHTALYWYRQSLGQGLEFLIYFQGNSAPDKSGLPSDRFSAERTGGSVSTLTIQRTQQEDSAVYLCASRADRQAYNSPLHFGNGTRLTVT.

This clonotype was recorded at least ten times. This rearrangement joins TRBV28 to TRBJ2-5; the match to TRBD2 covers 8 bases. From germline, CDR1 is MDHEN and CDR2 SYDVKM. Trimming took 8 bases from V and 5 from J; bases not matched to a gene: 16. CDR3 length equals 16 residues. The CDR3: CASLPSGPQASETQYF. The DNA for the CDR3 is TGTGCCAGCTTGCCTAGCGGGCCCCAGGCAAGCGAGACCCAGTACTTC.

This clonotype occurred a few times. The rearrangement joins TRBV19 to TRBJ1-1; perhaps TRBD1 as D (6 bases). Germline V gives CDR1 LNHDA, CDR2 SQIVND (reference sequence). The length of the CDR3 is 15 residues. V was pared by 6 bases and J by 4 bases, with 18 bases between. CDR3 sequence: CASRDSGGWRTEAFF. The DNA for the CDR3 is TGTGCCAGTAGGGACTCGGGGGGCTGGCGCACTGAAGCTTTCTTT.

Concerning this clonotype: This may be a read error: a much more frequent sequence differs by one nucleotide. This chain joins TRBV11-2 and TRBJ1-1, with TRBD1 matching 7 bases. V shed 5 bases, J shed 1 base, and the junction held 7 bases outside the gene matches. The germline V gene has CDR1 SGHAT and CDR2 FQNNGV. The CDR3 has 15 amino acids. The CDR3 coding sequence is TGTGCCAGCAGCCACCCGGGACAGCGGAACACTGAAGCTTTCTTT. Amino acids: CASSHPGQRNTEAFF.

The chain employs TRBV28 and TRBJ2-7, with D possibly TRBD2 on 5 matching bases. Germline loops: CDR1 MDHEN, CDR2 SYDVKM. The ends were cut back, 3 bases at V and 1 base at J, with 10 bases in the middle. The CDR3 covers 14 residues. CDR3 nucleotides: TGTGCCAGCAGTTTCGCCGGGAATTCCTACGAGCAGTACTTC. Translated, it gives CASSFAGNSYEQYF.

The rearrangement joins TRBV6-2 or TRBV6-3 to TRBJ1-5; D gene unclear. Germline V CDR1 and CDR2: MNHEY, SVGEGT. The CDR3 contains 14 residues. V was cut by 4 bases and J by 0 bases, with 7 bases left in between. In DNA form, the CDR3 reads TGTGCCAGCAGTTGGCGCCATAGCAATCAGCCCCAGCATTTT. It codes for CASSWRHSNQPQHF.

This clonotype was counted at least ten times. The chain joins TRBV9 to TRBJ1-2; D gene ambiguous. V dropped 0 bases and J dropped 1 base, with 10 bases sitting between them. There are 15 residues in the CDR3. Germline V gene data show CDR1 as SGDLS and CDR2 as YYNGEE. The CDR3 DNA is TGTGCCAGCAGCGTAGCAACCGGAGATAACTATGGCTACACCTTC. Translated, it gives CASSVATGDNYGYTF.

In its sample, this clonotype was seen many times. The chain is built from TRBV2 and TRBJ1-5; a weak D match, TRBD1 (6 bases). CDR1 SNHLY and CDR2 FYNNEI come from the germline V gene. This CDR3 comprises 16 residues. V lost 6 bases and J lost 2, with 17 bases in between. CDR3 sequence reads: CASRLAGDYGNQPQHF. DNA of the CDR3: TGTGCCAGCAGGCTAGCAGGGGACTATGGCAATCAGCCCCAGCATTTT.

At least ten counts were recorded for this clonotype. This sequence joins TRBV30 and TRBJ2-7; D gene unclear. Germline assignment: CDR1 GTSNPN and CDR2 SVGIG (reference sequence). Trimming removed 0 bases from V and 2 bases from J, with 5 bases in between. The CDR3 contains 12 residues. CDR3 bases: TGTGCCTGGAGTGTACTCGCCTACGAGCAGTACTTC. This encodes CAWSVLAYEQYF.

The V gene is TRBV7-9, the J gene TRBJ1-2, with TRBD1 as a possible D gene (6 bases). Germline lookup yields CDR1 SEHNR and CDR2 FQNEAQ (reference sequence). Trimming pared 0 bases from V and 7 bases from J, leaving 12 bases between. The CDR3 loop spans 14 amino acids. CDR3 sequence: CASSLADPRGGYTF. CDR3 coding DNA: TGTGCCAGCAGCTTAGCGGACCCCAGGGGTGGCTACACCTTC.

This clonotype was found a few times. The V call is TRBV4-3, the J call TRBJ1-6; 9 bases fit TRBD1. Looked up from germline, CDR1 is LGHNA and CDR2 is YSLEER. V was pared by 5 bases and J by 3 bases, with 5 bases of the junction left unmatched. This CDR3 region has 16 residues. The CDR3 sequence is CASSYGTGNYNSPLHF. As DNA, the CDR3 is TGCGCCAGCAGCTACGGGACAGGGAACTATAATTCACCCCTCCACTTT.

The sample holds many counts of this clonotype. V usage is TRBV20-1 and J usage is TRBJ2-5; D not resolved. Germline CDR1 and CDR2: DFQATT and SNEGSKA (reference sequence). This CDR3 is 12 amino acids long. V shed 3 bases and J shed 2 bases, with 7 bases lying between them. DNA of the CDR3: TGCAGTGCTAGTTACAGTCAAGAGACCCAGTACTTC. This translates into CSASYSQETQYF.

A remark on this clonotype: Only one base separates this from a far larger clonotype, so it likely reflects a read error. J is TRBJ1-1 and V is TRBV6-2 or TRBV6-3, with D unclear. Germline V gives CDR1 MNHEY, CDR2 SVGEGT. CDR3 length equals 13 residues. V gave up 2 bases and J gave up 1 base, with 5 bases separating them. The CDR3 reads CASSYRPNTEAFF. CDR3 bases: TGTGCCAGCAGTTACCGGCCGAACACTGAAGCTTTCTTT.

The chain recombines TRBV28 with TRBJ1-5; the D is unclear. V gave up 2 bases and J gave up 8 bases, with 22 bases separating them. The CDR3 loop spans 17 amino acids. CDR1 is MDHEN and CDR2 is SYDVKM in the germline V gene. The CDR3 DNA follows: TGTGCCAGCAGTTTACGGCCAGGCAAGGGTTTATTGGAGCCCCAGCATTTT. Protein product: CASSLRPGKGLLEPQHF.

This clonotype was counted ten times or more. This chain uses TRBV28 with TRBJ1-5; possibly TRBD1 for D (5 bases). Trimming pared 1 base from V and 8 bases from J, leaving 15 bases between. The CDR3 is 15 amino acids. The germline V gene has CDR1 MDHEN and CDR2 SYDVKM. CDR3 residues: CASSLLGDGVKPQHF. DNA of the CDR3: TGTGCCAGCAGTTTATTGGGGGACGGGGTTAAGCCCCAGCATTTT.

V gene TRBV10-3 combines with J gene TRBJ1-2; D is uncertain. The CDR3 loop spans 12 amino acids. Germline loops: CDR1 ENHRY, CDR2 SYGVKD. V was trimmed by 3 bases and J by 2 bases, leaving 4 bases between them. This chain's CDR3 is CAISDRNYGYTF. DNA for the CDR3: TGTGCCATCAGTGATCGAAACTATGGCTACACCTTC.

This chain uses TRBV27 with TRBJ2-7; 11 bases map to TRBD2. From germline, CDR1 is MNHEY and CDR2 SMNVEV (reference sequence). The V and J ends lost 5 bases and 8 bases, in that order; junction bases with no gene match: 8. The CDR3 is made up of 14 amino acids. CDR3: CASSLTSGGGQQYF. The CDR3 DNA reads TGTGCCAGCAGTCTTACTAGCGGGGGAGGCCAGCAGTACTTC.

This clonotype occurred many times. The chain links TRBV6-1 to TRBJ2-5; possible D gene TRBD1, 6 bases. This CDR3 contains 16 residues. Deletions cut 5 bases from V and 5 bases from J, with 21 bases between. From germline, CDR1 is MNHNS and CDR2 SASEGT. The CDR3 DNA reads TGTGCCAGCAGTAAAAGGCAACAGGGTGTGGGGGAGACCCAGTACTTC. Translated, it gives CASSKRQQGVGETQYF.

This clonotype has a count of ten or more. V is TRBV28 and J is TRBJ2-5; D is unclear. Trimming pared 6 bases from V and 7 bases from J, leaving 9 bases between. The CDR3 loop spans 11 amino acids. Germline V CDR1 and CDR2: MDHEN, SYDVKM. CDR3 DNA sequence: TGTGCCAGCAGCAGAGAAGGGACCCAGTACTTC. Protein product: CASSREGTQYF.

With regard to this clonotype: One end of the junction fails to match germline, which may point to a read error. The chain has TRBV30 and TRBJ1-3, with D tentatively TRBD1 (5 bases). Germline assignment: CDR1 GTSNPN and CDR2 SVGIG (reference sequence). This CDR3 region has 16 residues. The CDR3, as DNA: TGTGCCTGGAGTGTTGGGACGCTGACGTCTGGAAACACCGTATATTTT. It specifies CAWSVGTLTSGNTVYF.

The V call is TRBV20-1, the J call TRBJ2-1, with 7 bases aligning to TRBD2. Looked up from germline, CDR1 is DFQATT and CDR2 is SNEGSKA (reference sequence). This CDR3 is built from 16 residues. Trimming cost V 5 bases and J 2 bases; bases outside gene matches: 12. The CDR3 DNA reads TGCAGTGCTCCACCTTGGCGGGGAGGGGCCTACAATGAGCAGTTCTTC. Amino acid sequence: CSAPPWRGGAYNEQFF.

The V call is TRBV2, the J call TRBJ1-5; D is perhaps TRBD1 (5 bases). This CDR3 contains 15 residues. The V end was cut by 6 bases, the J end by 1 base, with 13 bases between. CDR1 and CDR2 (germline): SNHLY, FYNNEI. The CDR3 DNA reads as TGTGCCAGCAGCGGGGGGTCTCCGAGCAATCAGCCCCAGCATTTT. It yields the protein CASSGGSPSNQPQHF. Supplemented by reference TRBV2 and TRBJ1-5, the full variable domain reads EPEVTQTPSHQVTQMGQEVILRCVPISNHLYFYWYRQILGQKVEFLVSFYNNEISEKSEIFDDQFSVERPDGSNFTLKIRSTKLEDSAMYFCASSGGSPSNQPQHFGDGTRLSIL.

This clonotype was observed a handful of times. The rearrangement links TRBV6-1 to TRBJ2-4; 9 nucleotides line up with TRBD1. This CDR3 region has 13 residues. CDR1 MNHNS and CDR2 SASEGT come from the germline V gene. V was clipped by 6 bases and J by 12 bases; unmatched bases: 9. CDR3 DNA: TGTGCCAGCAGAAGGGACAGGGTTGGTGGTCAGTACTTC. Translation: CASRRDRVGGQYF.

This clonotype was observed at least ten times. V usage is TRBV28 and J usage is TRBJ1-3, with 7 bases fitting TRBD1. CDR1 is MDHEN, CDR2 SYDVKM, per germline. The CDR3 loop spans 16 amino acids. Unmatched junction bases numbered 14, after V lost 5 bases and J lost 7 bases. DNA of the CDR3: TGTGCCAGCAGTGCCTCGTCAGGGGGAGTTGGGAACACCATATATTTT. Translation: CASSASSGGVGNTIYF.

The rearrangement uses TRBV4-1 and TRBJ1-1; no reliable D call. CDR1 is MGHRA, CDR2 YSYEKL, per germline. Trimming cost V 1 base and J 1 base, with 10 bases left between them. CDR3 length: 15 amino acids. The CDR3 reads CASSQVGPRNTEAFF. In nucleotides, the CDR3 is TGCGCCAGCAGCCAAGTCGGTCCTAGGAACACTGAAGCTTTCTTT.

Regarding this clonotype: Just one base apart from a much larger clone, this may be a read error. The genes are TRBV20-1 and TRBJ1-1; no reliable D call. The V gene's germline CDR1 is DFQATT and CDR2 SNEGSKA (reference sequence). V lost 8 bases to trimming and J lost 4 bases, with 17 bases between them. This CDR3 has 13 amino acids. The CDR3, as DNA: TGCAGTACCCCTGGACCGCTATCCACTGAAGCTTTCTTT. This codes for CSTPGPLSTEAFF.